These 29 T cell receptor beta chains were all obtained from the same sample, sequenced in a study of cytomegalovirus exposure and HLA in healthy donors. It was with 60 Vbeta and 13 Jbeta primers that the PCR ran. Profiled with immunoSEQ multiplex PCR; TCRdb holds only in-frame clones, not every one. The sample lists hundreds of thousands of clones; about 80% were seen once. The sequenced sample was PBMCs. The receptors here all came from a middle-aged man in good health and CMV-seronegative.

On this clone: Germline and junction disagree at one end, which may indicate a read error. V gene TRBV7-9 combines with J gene TRBJ1-4; TRBD1 agrees at 10 bases. In germline, CDR1 is SEHNR, CDR2 FQNEAQ (reference sequence). The CDR3 is 16 residues long. The CDR3 nucleotides are TGTTCCAGCAGCTCACAGGGGGGGACAGGGGCTGAAAAACTGTTTTTT. This translates into CSSSSQGGTGAEKLFF.

The V call is TRBV5-1, the J call TRBJ1-2; the match to TRBD1 covers 9 bases. CDR1 is SGHRS and CDR2 is YFSETQ in the germline V gene. Losses at the gene ends were 0 bases for V and 6 bases for J; bases not matched to a gene: 6. This CDR3 spans 15 amino acids. The CDR3 is CASSLARTGENGYTF. The CDR3 region has the DNA TGCGCCAGCAGCTTGGCAAGGACAGGGGAAAATGGCTACACCTTC.

This clone was recorded once. This chain links TRBV4-1 with TRBJ2-7; 9 nucleotides align to TRBD1. Looked up from germline, CDR1 is MGHRA and CDR2 is YSYEKL. Trimming took 0 bases from V and 2 from J; bases not matched to a gene: 5. The CDR3 spans 16 residues. The CDR3 reads CASSQDEGQGTYEQYF. The CDR3 DNA follows: TGCGCCAGCAGCCAAGACGAGGGACAGGGCACCTACGAGCAGTACTTC.

This chain joins TRBV4-1 and TRBJ2-7; 8 positions agree with TRBD2. This CDR3 contains 13 residues. V shed 6 bases, J shed 0 bases, and the junction held 1 base outside the gene matches. The germline V gene encodes CDR1 MGHRA and CDR2 YSYEKL. The DNA for the CDR3 is TGCGCCAGCAGGCGGGGGGACTCCTACGAGCAGTACTTC. This translates into CASRRGDSYEQYF.

The J gene is TRBJ1-6, the V gene TRBV6-1, with no clear D. Germline CDR1 and CDR2: MNHNS and SASEGT. Deletions cut 0 bases from V and 9 bases from J, with 6 bases between. CDR3 length: 13 residues. The CDR3 DNA sequence: TGTGCCAGCAGTGAAGCGAACTTTTCACCCCTCCACTTT. As protein: CASSEANFSPLHF.

This clone turned up a few times. The chain uses TRBV9 and TRBJ2-2; 11 bases are shared with TRBD1. V was clipped by 3 bases and J by 13 bases; unmatched bases: 11. The CDR3 is made up of 15 amino acids. Germline loops: CDR1 SGDLS, CDR2 YYNGEE. In DNA form, the CDR3 reads TGTGCCAGCAGCGCCAATGGACAGGGGGCGCTAAGGCTGTTTTTT. Encoded protein: CASSANGQGALRLFF.

The chain couples TRBV4-1 to TRBJ1-1, with TRBD1 matching over 7 bases. Germline V CDR1 and CDR2: MGHRA, YSYEKL. The junction had 4 bases not matched to a gene; V was cut back by 3 bases and J by 3 bases. The CDR3 runs to 14 residues. The CDR3 nucleotides read TGCGCCAGCAGCCAGAGAACAGGGGACACTGAAGCTTTCTTT. Translation gives CASSQRTGDTEAFF.

The J gene is TRBJ2-1, the V gene TRBV7-2; possibly TRBD1 for D (6 bases). CDR3 length equals 13 residues. Germline CDR1 is SGHTA and CDR2 is FQGNSA. V was clipped by 5 bases and J by 8 bases, with 13 bases between them. CDR3 amino acids: CASSQGTVDEQFF. CDR3 coding DNA: TGTGCCAGCAGCCAGGGGACCGTCGATGAGCAGTTCTTC.

The table lists this clone with a few counts. The rearrangement uses TRBV18 and TRBJ2-3; a possible D gene is TRBD2 (5 bases). Between the trimmed V and J ends, which lost 2 bases and 4 bases, there was a span of 13 bases. The CDR3 consists of 15 residues. Germline lookup yields CDR1 KGHSH and CDR2 LQKENI. The CDR3, as DNA: TGTGCCAGCTCACCAAGATCAGGCGGGTCAGATACGCAGTATTTT. It specifies CASSPRSGGSDTQYF.

The chain carries TRBV13 and TRBJ1-5; a possible D gene is TRBD1 (5 bases). V shed 4 bases and J shed 0 bases, with 16 bases lying between them. This CDR3 spans 17 amino acids. Germline V gives CDR1 PRHDT, CDR2 FYEKMQ (reference sequence). In DNA, the CDR3 is TGTGCCAGCAGCTGGCGGGGGGAACGCTATAGCAATCAGCCCCAGCATTTT. Translating gives CASSWRGERYSNQPQHF.

The chain carries TRBV9 and TRBJ2-5, with 9 nucleotides matching TRBD2. With 0 bases clipped from V and 5 bases from J, the junction kept 5 bases outside the gene matches. The CDR3 is 15 amino acids. Germline V CDR1 and CDR2: SGDLS, YYNGEE. In DNA form, the CDR3 reads TGTGCCAGCAGCGTAGGAGGGCGGGAGGGGGAGACCCAGTACTTC. Protein: CASSVGGREGETQYF. The full variable domain, its missing parts supplied by reference TRBV9 and TRBJ2-5, is DSGVTQTPKHLITATGQRVTLRCSPRSGDLSVYWYQQSLDQGLQFLIQYYNGEERAKGNILERFSAQQFPDLHSELNLSSLELGDSALYFCASSVGGREGETQYFGPGTRLLVL.

The rearrangement links TRBV5-1 to TRBJ1-2; D unresolved. The CDR3 spans 11 residues. The V end lost 9 bases, the J end lost 4 bases, and 10 bases lay between the germline ends. Looked up from germline, CDR1 is SGHRS and CDR2 is YFSETQ. The CDR3 is CAIPEVYGYTF. DNA for the CDR3: TGCGCCATCCCGGAGGTCTATGGCTACACCTTC.

The J gene is TRBJ1-1, the V gene TRBV5-5; D uncertain. The CDR3 is 16 residues long. V was trimmed by 3 bases and J by 1 base, leaving 16 bases between them. Germline CDR1 and CDR2: SGHKS and YYEKEE (reference sequence). DNA of the CDR3: TGTGCCAGCAGCTCGGCGCCCGCAGGCCGGAACACTGAAGCTTTCTTT. It codes for CASSSAPAGRNTEAFF.

The genes are TRBV9 and TRBJ2-1; 12 nucleotides align to TRBD2. The CDR3 has 16 residues. From germline, CDR1 is SGDLS and CDR2 YYNGEE. The V and J ends lost 4 bases and 6 bases, in that order; junction bases with no gene match: 8. CDR3: CASSKLLAGGPNEQFF. For the CDR3, the DNA is TGTGCCAGCAGCAAACTTCTAGCGGGGGGGCCCAATGAGCAGTTCTTC.

CDR3 in amino acids: CASSFLTSIEQFF. As DNA, the CDR3 is TGTGCCAGCAGTTTCCTAACTAGCATTGAGCAGTTCTTC. The chain recombines TRBV28 with TRBJ2-1; a weak D match, TRBD2 (6 bases). V was clipped by 3 bases and J by 9 bases, with 12 bases between them. This CDR3 is 13 amino acids long. CDR1 and CDR2 from the germline V gene are MDHEN and SYDVKM.

The sample holds one count of this clone. The genes are TRBV15 and TRBJ1-3; D is undetermined. The CDR3 spans 16 residues. In germline, CDR1 is LNHNV, CDR2 YYDKDF (reference sequence). V shed 4 bases and J shed 2 bases, with 15 bases lying between them. CDR3 bases: TGTGCCACCAGCATCTCGCGGGAGGCGGCTGGAAACACCATATATTTT. Translating gives CATSISREAAGNTIYF.

This clone has a single count. The V and J genes are TRBV12-5 and TRBJ1-1, with a possible D match to TRBD1 (5 bases). This CDR3 is 14 amino acids long. The V gene's germline CDR1 is LGHNT and CDR2 FRNRAP. V lost 1 base and J 6 bases, leaving 12 bases between the germline ends. CDR3 coding DNA: TGTGCTAGTGGTTTGGGACCGCCGGGGGCTGAAGCTTTCTTT. Residues: CASGLGPPGAEAFF.

V usage is TRBV5-4 and J usage is TRBJ2-5, with D possibly TRBD1 on 6 matching bases. This CDR3 has 14 residues. The V gene's germline CDR1 is SGHNT and CDR2 YYREEE (reference sequence). Trimming took 0 bases from V and 4 from J, leaving 10 bases between them. As DNA, the CDR3 is TGTGCCAGCAGCTTGGGGGGGACACCAGAGACCCAGTACTTC. Encoded protein: CASSLGGTPETQYF.

In this sample, this clone turned up once. The chain has TRBV6-1 and TRBJ2-1, with a tentative D call TRBD1 (6 bases). Per the germline V gene, CDR1 is MNHNS and CDR2 is SASEGT. V shed 7 bases and J shed 10 bases, with 23 bases lying between them. The CDR3 is made up of 15 amino acids. CDR3 amino acids: CASTSEWAGAYEQFF. DNA for the CDR3: TGTGCCAGCACCTCAGAGTGGGCAGGGGCCTACGAGCAGTTCTTC.

The chain recombines TRBV12-5 with TRBJ2-1, with 13 bases identical to TRBD2. Looked up from germline, CDR1 is LGHNT and CDR2 is FRNRAP. The CDR3 contains 18 residues. J lost 1 base, V lost 6 bases, and 9 bases had no gene match. CDR3: CASGLGLAGFQSYNEQFF. The CDR3 coding sequence is TGTGCTAGTGGCCTGGGACTAGCGGGATTTCAATCCTACAATGAGCAGTTCTTC.

The sample holds one count of this clone. V usage is TRBV7-9 and J usage is TRBJ2-7; 7 positions match TRBD1. This CDR3 has 16 residues. Germline V gene lookup returns CDR1 SEHNR and CDR2 FQNEAQ (reference sequence). Unmatched junction bases numbered 12, after V lost 0 bases and J lost 7 bases. The CDR3 loop reads CASSLARLQGPMEQYF. CDR3 in DNA: TGTGCCAGCAGCTTAGCGCGTTTACAGGGGCCCATGGAGCAGTACTTC.

V usage is TRBV19 and J usage is TRBJ2-7; 8 bases are a match to TRBD1. CDR3 length: 12 amino acids. Trimming at V came to 5 bases and at J to 6 bases, leaving 3 bases not matched to a gene. CDR1 LNHDA and CDR2 SQIVND come from the germline V gene (reference sequence). The CDR3 is CASSFTGGEQYF. CDR3 bases: TGTGCCAGTAGTTTCACAGGGGGCGAGCAGTACTTC.

This clone was observed once. The chain uses TRBV27 and TRBJ2-5; 10 bases fit TRBD2. V lost 7 bases to trimming and J lost 2 bases; unmatched junction nucleotides: 7. Per germline, CDR1 MNHEY and CDR2 SMNVEV (reference sequence). There are 15 residues in the CDR3. The CDR3 nucleotides are TGTGCCAGCAAGATAGCGGGGGGCAAACAAGAGACCCAGTACTTC. Its translation is CASKIAGGKQETQYF.

This clone was seen just once. V gene TRBV28 combines with J gene TRBJ2-7; 8 bases map to TRBD1. The germline V gene encodes CDR1 MDHEN and CDR2 SYDVKM. After removal of 5 bases from V and 5 bases from J, the junction contained 5 bases not matched to a gene. The CDR3 totals 13 residues. CDR3 protein: CASSVDRADEQYF. The CDR3 nucleotides read TGTGCCAGCAGTGTGGACAGGGCCGACGAGCAGTACTTC.

The V gene is TRBV6-1, the J gene TRBJ2-5; 8 positions match TRBD2. CDR1 MNHNS and CDR2 SASEGT come from the germline V gene. This CDR3 spans 16 amino acids. V lost 4 bases to trimming and J lost 0 bases; unmatched junction nucleotides: 7. This CDR3 is CASSGLAGTDQETQYF. CDR3 coding DNA: TGTGCCAGCAGTGGATTAGCGGGAACGGACCAAGAGACCCAGTACTTC.

The rearrangement uses TRBV29-1 and TRBJ2-2; the match to TRBD2 covers 7 bases. This CDR3 spans 17 amino acids. Germline CDR1 and CDR2: SQVTM and ANQGSEA. J gave up 1 base and V 7 bases, and 15 bases lay outside the gene matches. CDR3 protein: CSALGEGPTWNTGELFF. The CDR3 nucleotides are TGCAGCGCCCTTGGGGAGGGACCGACCTGGAACACCGGGGAGCTGTTTTTT.

The rearrangement links TRBV30 to TRBJ1-2; 10 nucleotides agree with TRBD1. The CDR3 length is 13 residues. The junction had 6 bases not matched to a gene; V was cut back by 8 bases and J by 3 bases. Germline CDR1 is GTSNPN and CDR2 is SVGIG (reference sequence). The CDR3 loop reads CALRDRGYYGYTF. For the CDR3, the DNA is TGTGCCCTCCGGGACAGGGGCTACTATGGCTACACCTTC.

There are a few counts of this clone. Written as DNA, the CDR3 is TGTGCCAGCAGCTTAGACAGGGGTGACATTCAGTACTTC. This translates into CASSLDRGDIQYF. The chain combines TRBV5-4 with TRBJ2-4; TRBD1 matches at 8 bases. This CDR3 is built from 13 residues. Germline CDR1 is SGHNT and CDR2 is YYREEE (reference sequence). J lost 8 bases, V lost 2 bases, and 3 bases had no gene match. Looking up the rest from reference TRBV5-4 and TRBJ2-4 gives the full variable domain: ETGVTQSPTHLIKTRGQQVTLRCSSQSGHNTVSWYQQALGQGPQFIFQYYREEENGRGNFPPRFSGLQFPNYSSELNVNALELDDSALYLCASSLDRGDIQYFGAGTRLSVL.

This rearrangement joins TRBV9 to TRBJ2-7, with 9 positions matching TRBD1. The trim removed 3 bases at V and 4 bases at J, leaving 8 bases unmatched. Germline-derived CDR1 and CDR2 are SGDLS and YYNGEE. This CDR3 comprises 15 residues. Here the CDR3 reads CASSARTGEQYEQYF. In DNA, the CDR3 is TGTGCCAGCAGCGCCCGGACAGGGGAACAATACGAGCAGTACTTC.